This paragraph reports one T cell receptor beta chain. What it binds is unknown. Naive-designated CD8 cells lacked CD45RO, were positively enriched for CCR7, and omitted terminally differentiated effector memory CD45RA+ cells. These data come from a study of shared clonotypes between healthy human individuals. Study-level background: Each donor had three CD4 naive, three CD4 memory, two CD8 naive and one CD8 memory plate.

The assay was immunoSEQ multiplex PCR, and TCRdb's table has in-frame clones only and misses some. This table holds some 2.1 million clones, around 93% found once. Study observations and caveats: It was anticipated that sequencing depth would influence how many clonotypes donors shared.

The V end was cut by 5 bases, the J end by 2 bases, with 14 bases between. CDR3 length: 15 residues. Germline V lookup: CDR1 MDHEN, CDR2 SYDVKM. This TCR was recovered from a man younger than 35 in good health. Some clones in this sample may be carry-over from other donors' samples. The V call is TRBV28, the J call TRBJ2-3; no clear D. Sequencing used naive CD8+ T cells from PBMCs. CDR3 protein: CASSPTALFTDTQYF. The CDR3 nucleotides read TGTGCCAGCAGTCCAACAGCGCTTTTCACAGATACGCAGTATTTT.